The clone carrying this T cell receptor (beta chain) has a single count. The record originates from a study of blood T cell repertoires in COVID-19. In the study overall: From the United States, Italy and Spain came samples of acute and convalescent COVID-19. T cells, B-cell-depleted T cells, or PBMCs provided the cDNA or gDNA that served as material.

Original methodology: Quantification of nucleated cells was approximated via reference gene primer amplification. TCRdb's table, derived via immunoSEQ multiplex PCR, lists solely in-frame clones and lacks some. Clonal size and the V and J genes are those of that table, whereas D and trimming came from the DNA. This sample has about 90,000 clones; about 85% occur once, and the top ten carry about 23%. Specimen: peripheral blood. This clonotype originated in an elderly man with active or convalescent COVID-19.

In DNA, the CDR3 is TGTGCCAGCAGTTACTCTCAGGGTAACACTGAAGCTTTCTTT. It yields the protein CASSYSQGNTEAFF. The rearrangement uses TRBV6-5 and TRBJ1-1; perhaps TRBD1 as D (5 bases). V shed 0 bases and J shed 2 bases, with 7 bases lying between them. The CDR3 spans 14 residues. Germline V gene sequence: CDR1 MNHEY, CDR2 SVGAGI.